The next 8 T cell receptor beta chains were all read from a single sample in a study of CD8+ T cells in alopecia areata. Regarding treatment: oral pan-JAK inhibitor, 5-10 mg twice daily. cDNA prepared by RNA extraction and subsequent reverse transcription served as the template for sequencing. The data were produced by immunoSEQ multiplex PCR, yet TCRdb's version contains in-frame clones alone and is incomplete. Here the sample spans 87,000 or so clones, about two thirds being singletons. Material: CD8+ T cells sorted from blood, obtained at approximately week 42, from a patient treated with tofacitinib. The receptors shown here come from a human donor with alopecia areata.

To note about this clone: Since the CDR3 does not end with the conserved phenylalanine or tryptophan, this likely comes from a read error. It is unclear where the CDR3 begins or ends on the DNA, so no DNA is shown, and the CDR3 is as TCRdb lists it. J is TRBJ2-7 and V is TRBV14; the DNA was not compared with TRBD1, the D call given in the table. Ends included, the CDR3 has 9 residues. Looked up from germline, CDR1 is SGHDN and CDR2 is FVKESK. Here the CDR3 reads CASEERGMS.

This sequence joins TRBV7-9 and TRBJ2-7, with a possible D match to TRBD1 (6 bases). Germline assignment: CDR1 SEHNR and CDR2 FQNEAQ (reference sequence). This CDR3 spans 14 amino acids. Trimming removed 4 bases from V and 0 bases from J, with 10 bases in between. The CDR3 DNA reads as TGTGCCAGCAGCTCGATGGACAGCTCCTACGAGCAGTACTTC. Translated: CASSSMDSSYEQYF.

This clone has more than one count but fewer than ten. This chain joins TRBV11-3 and TRBJ1-1; D uncertain. The CDR3 loop spans 15 amino acids. Trimming left V 4 bases short and J 3 bases short, with 15 bases between. Germline V gene data show CDR1 as SGHNT and CDR2 as YENEEA. The CDR3 nucleotides read TGTGCCAGCAGCTCTCATTCAGACCCGGACACTGAAGCTTTCTTT. Translation: CASSSHSDPDTEAFF.

The rearrangement joins TRBV18 to TRBJ2-7, with TRBD2 identical over 7 bases. CDR1 and CDR2 from the germline V gene are KGHSH and LQKENI. The CDR3 consists of 13 residues. Trimming took 3 bases from V and 3 from J; bases not matched to a gene: 2. CDR3 sequence (DNA): TGTGCCAGCTCACCCGGGGGGATCTACGAGCAGTACTTC. Amino acids: CASSPGGIYEQYF.

A note on this clone: Its ends do not fully match the called genes, so a read error is possible. V gene TRBV6-6 combines with J gene TRBJ2-3; 9 bases fit TRBD2. Germline V gene data show CDR1 as MNHNY and CDR2 as SVGAGI (reference sequence). The CDR3 extends over 15 amino acids. This CDR3 is CASSDSSGGTDTQYF. The CDR3 coding sequence is TGTGCCAGCAGTGACTCTAGCGGGGGCACAGATACGCAGTATTTT.

The table lists this clone with a count of one. V gene TRBV7-6 combines with J gene TRBJ2-6; D not certain. Trimming pared 2 bases from V and 0 bases from J, leaving 8 bases between. The germline gives CDR1 SGHVS, CDR2 FNYEAQ. CDR3 size: 16 residues. CDR3: CASSLYRGSGANVLTF. CDR3 nucleotides: TGTGCCAGCAGCTTATATCGCGGCTCTGGGGCCAACGTCCTGACTTTC.

V usage is TRBV29-1 and J usage is TRBJ1-2; 9 bases agree with TRBD1. The trim removed 4 bases at V and 8 bases at J, leaving 8 bases unmatched. Per the germline V gene, CDR1 is SQVTM and CDR2 is ANQGSEA. CDR3 length: 13 amino acids. In DNA form, the CDR3 reads TGCAGCGTTGCCTCGACAGGGGGGGCGGGCTACACCTTC. Encoded protein: CSVASTGGAGYTF.

The V and J genes are TRBV19 and TRBJ1-2; 8 bases are a match to TRBD1. The CDR3 loop spans 13 amino acids. V was pared by 10 bases and J by 6 bases, with 10 bases of the junction left unmatched. Germline loops: CDR1 LNHDA, CDR2 SQIVND (reference sequence). Here the CDR3 DNA reads TGTGCCATTTGGACAGGGTGGGTCAATGGCTACACCTTC. It encodes CAIWTGWVNGYTF. Using reference TRBV19 and TRBJ1-2 for the parts outside the CDR3, the full variable domain is DGGITQSPKYLFRKEGQNVTLSCEQNLNHDAMYWYRQDPGQGLRLIYYSQIVNDFQKGDIAEGYSVSREKKESFPLTVTSAQKNPTAFYLCAIWTGWVNGYTFGSGTRLTVV.